Below are 4 T cell receptor beta chains sequenced from a single sample in a study of T cells in Graves' hyperthyroidism and ophthalmopathy. Amplification yielded TCR beta CDR3 regions, with RNA transcripts as the source. The HTBI primer set drove a first-round RT-PCR of the TCR CDR3. TCRdb redid the calling of the multiplex PCR reads with MiXCR, one entry per CDR3 protein. The table shows about 370,000 distinct CDR3 sequences, with 15% occurring only once. Specimen: blood. The receptor set was obtained from a woman between 55 and 75 years old with Graves' ophthalmopathy.

A remark on this clonotype: One base away lies a much larger clone, so this may be a sequencing read error. The V call is TRBV27, the J call TRBJ1-1; 8 positions match TRBD1. The V gene's germline CDR1 is MNHEY and CDR2 SMNVEV (reference sequence). The length of the CDR3 is 14 residues. CDR3 coding DNA: TGTGCCAGCAGTATCCAGGGGGCGCGGACTGGAGCTTTCTTT. Its protein is CASSIQGARTGAFF.

There are many counts of this clonotype. The chain has TRBV2 and TRBJ2-7, with 11 nucleotides matching TRBD1. This CDR3 comprises 15 residues. CDR1 SNHLY and CDR2 FYNNEI come from the germline V gene. The V gene end was trimmed by 7 bases and the J gene end by 2 bases; junction bases not matched to a gene: 7. As DNA, the CDR3 is TGTGCCAGCAATGGACCGGGACAGGGGGCCTACGAGCAGTACTTC. It specifies CASNGPGQGAYEQYF.

This clonotype came up many times. The chain recombines TRBV5-1 with TRBJ1-1; possible D gene TRBD1, 6 bases. The CDR3 loop spans 14 amino acids. Germline-derived CDR1 and CDR2 are SGHRS and YFSETQ. V lost 4 bases and J lost 4, with 14 bases in between. CDR3 sequence reads: CASSQRGGGTEAFF. CDR3 bases: TGCGCCAGCAGCCAGCGAGGAGGGGGCACTGAAGCTTTCTTT.

J is TRBJ2-3 and V is TRBV25-1; the match to TRBD2 covers 9 bases. With 2 bases clipped from V and 3 bases from J, the junction kept 6 bases outside the gene matches. The CDR3 contains 16 residues. Looked up from germline, CDR1 is MGHDK and CDR2 is SYGVNS. CDR3 nucleotides: TGTGCCAGCAGTGAAGGGCTAGCGGGAACGACAGATACGCAGTATTTT. Translated: CASSEGLAGTTDTQYF.